Sequencing of this T cell receptor (beta chain) was carried out in a study of OX40 agonist ivuxolimab in advanced cancers. Study-wide points: What antigens the expanded peripheral T cells recognized was never established.

Germline loops: CDR1 SGHTA, CDR2 FQGNSA. Trimming left V 4 bases short and J 6 bases short, with 15 bases between. The CDR3 extends over 14 amino acids. This clone was observed a few times. The antigen is not known. Profiling relied on immunoSEQ multiplex PCR, and the TCRdb table lists in-frame clones only, not all of them. The sample shows about 64,000 clones, roughly 85% of them seen only once. The clonotype originates from an adult with an advanced solid tumor such as melanoma, head and neck, liver or kidney cancer. This specimen consisted of CD4+ or CD8+ T cells sorted from blood, obtained in a trial of the OX40 agonist ivuxolimab. This chain connects TRBV7-2 to TRBJ1-2; D unclear. The CDR3 reads CASSSSSGIHGYTF. As DNA, the CDR3 is TGTGCCAGCAGCTCCTCCAGCGGTATCCATGGCTACACCTTC.